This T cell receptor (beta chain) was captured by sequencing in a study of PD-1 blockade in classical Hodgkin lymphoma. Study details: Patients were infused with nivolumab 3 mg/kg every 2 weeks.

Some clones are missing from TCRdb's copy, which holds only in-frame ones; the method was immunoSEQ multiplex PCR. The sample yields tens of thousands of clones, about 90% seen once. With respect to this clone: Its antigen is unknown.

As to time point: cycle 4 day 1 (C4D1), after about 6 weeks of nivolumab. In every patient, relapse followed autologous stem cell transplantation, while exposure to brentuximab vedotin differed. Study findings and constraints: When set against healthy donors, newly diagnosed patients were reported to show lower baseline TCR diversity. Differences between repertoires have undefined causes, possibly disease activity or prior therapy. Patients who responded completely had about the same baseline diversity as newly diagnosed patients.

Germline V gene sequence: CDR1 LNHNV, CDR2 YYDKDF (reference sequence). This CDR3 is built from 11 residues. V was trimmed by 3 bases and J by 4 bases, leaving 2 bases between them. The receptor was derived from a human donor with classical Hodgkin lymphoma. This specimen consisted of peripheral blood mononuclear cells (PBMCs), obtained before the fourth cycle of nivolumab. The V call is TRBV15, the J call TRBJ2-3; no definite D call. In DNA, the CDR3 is TGTGCCACCAGCAGGTCAGATACGCAGTATTTT. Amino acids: CATSRSDTQYF.